The next 25 T cell receptor beta chains were all read from a single sample in a study of early T cells in non-severe SARS-CoV-2 infection. TCRdb independently ran MiXCR on the 5' RACE reads; one entry per CDR3 protein. Of 45,000 to 50,000 distinct CDR3 sequences detected, 6.2% appear once; the ten largest clones hold around 6.9%. Sequenced material: whole blood, taken at baseline. The receptors were sampled from an adult who was a healthcare worker with PCR-confirmed SARS-CoV-2 infection or an uninfected control (not recorded which).

Only a few counts were recorded for this clonotype. The rearrangement links TRBV7-2 to TRBJ2-7; D unclear. The V gene's germline CDR1 is SGHTA and CDR2 FQGNSA. This CDR3 is built from 12 residues. Trimming pared 5 bases from V and 4 bases from J, leaving 9 bases between. CDR3 sequence: CASSPTLYEQYF. CDR3 nucleotides: TGTGCCAGCAGCCCGACATTATACGAGCAGTACTTC.

The CDR3 DNA reads as TGCAGCGTACTCTTTGGTGAGGAGACCCAGTACTTC. This codes for CSVLFGEETQYF. This sequence joins TRBV29-1 and TRBJ2-5; D unresolved. The germline V gene has CDR1 SQVTM and CDR2 ANQGSEA. CDR3 length: 12 residues. V lost 6 bases, J lost 5 bases, and 13 bases lay in between.

The J gene is TRBJ1-4, the V gene TRBV25-1; D gene ambiguous. Germline CDR1 is MGHDK and CDR2 is SYGVNS. Trimming took off 2 bases at V and 7 bases at J, with 5 bases between the two ends. The CDR3 consists of 12 residues. CDR3 DNA sequence: TGTGCCAGCAGTGAACGGGGTGAAAAACTGTTTTTT. Its protein product is CASSERGEKLFF.

This clonotype was picked up a small number of times. The rearrangement uses TRBV7-9 and TRBJ2-7; D is possibly TRBD1 (5 bases). The length of the CDR3 is 13 residues. Germline lookup yields CDR1 SEHNR and CDR2 FQNEAQ (reference sequence). The V and J ends lost 6 bases and 2 bases respectively, with 11 bases between them. The CDR3 loop reads CASSTTATYEQYF. The CDR3 DNA reads as TGTGCCAGCAGTACGACAGCAACCTACGAGCAGTACTTC.

The V and J genes are TRBV28 and TRBJ2-4, with D unresolved. In germline, CDR1 is MDHEN, CDR2 SYDVKM. Trimming pared 5 bases from V and 6 bases from J, leaving 8 bases between. CDR3 length equals 12 residues. The CDR3 sequence: CASSLGRNIQYF. The DNA of the CDR3 is TGTGCCAGCAGTCTCGGCCGAAACATTCAGTACTTC.

V is TRBV30 and J is TRBJ1-1; maybe TRBD1 (5 bases). The CDR3 has 15 residues. The germline gives CDR1 GTSNPN, CDR2 SVGIG (reference sequence). The V end lost 3 bases, the J end lost 5 bases, and 19 bases lay between the germline ends. CDR3 in DNA: TGTGCCTGGAGAAATTTGTGGGGGGTGGCTACTGAAGCTTTCTTT. Its protein product is CAWRNLWGVATEAFF.

This clonotype was seen ten or more times. This sequence joins TRBV6-5 and TRBJ2-7; 8 bases map to TRBD2. CDR1 and CDR2 from the germline V gene are MNHEY and SVGAGI. V lost 6 bases, J lost 6 bases, and 10 bases stayed unmatched. The CDR3 runs to 14 residues. CDR3 bases: TGTGCCAGCAGCCCGGGACTAGGGGCTTCCGAGCAGTACTTC. Translation: CASSPGLGASEQYF.

This clonotype showed up just a few times. The germline gene is not matched at one end of the junction; a read error may be the cause. This chain links TRBV19 with TRBJ2-1, with D hard to call. The CDR3 sequence is 15 residues long. Germline V gene sequence: CDR1 LNHDA, CDR2 SQIVND (reference sequence). The CDR3 reads CASSLDQSSYNEQFF. In DNA, the CDR3 is TGTGCCAGTAGTTTAGATCAGAGCTCCTACAATGAGCAGTTCTTC.

This clonotype occurred a few times. This sequence joins TRBV20-1 and TRBJ2-3, with unresolved D. Germline V gene lookup returns CDR1 DFQATT and CDR2 SNEGSKA (reference sequence). The CDR3 length is 12 residues. Trimming removed 2 bases from V and 4 bases from J, with 7 bases in between. The CDR3 here is CSARMWADTQYF. Here the CDR3 DNA reads TGCAGTGCTAGAATGTGGGCAGATACGCAGTATTTT.

This clonotype came up a few times. This chain joins TRBV29-1 and TRBJ2-5, with D possibly TRBD1 on 8 matching bases. Germline V gene lookup returns CDR1 SQVTM and CDR2 ANQGSEA. The CDR3 spans 17 residues. V gave up 4 bases and J gave up 1 base, with 22 bases separating them. In nucleotides, the CDR3 is TGCAGCGTTGTGCCCAGGGGGCGCGGGGGAAGCCAAGAGACCCAGTACTTC. Translating gives CSVVPRGRGGSQETQYF.

There are many counts of this clonotype. This chain joins TRBV5-5 and TRBJ2-5; D ambiguous. This CDR3 comprises 13 residues. Trimming pared 2 bases from V and 0 bases from J, leaving 5 bases between. CDR1 is SGHKS and CDR2 is YYEKEE in the germline V gene (reference sequence). CDR3: CASSLSHQETQYF. CDR3 nucleotides: TGTGCCAGCAGCTTATCCCACCAAGAGACCCAGTACTTC.

The rearrangement joins TRBV2 to TRBJ2-1; D might be TRBD2 (6 bases). Per germline, CDR1 SNHLY and CDR2 FYNNEI. CDR3 size: 14 residues. The V gene lost 7 bases and the J gene lost 3 bases, with 13 bases spanning the gap. This CDR3 reads CASMRDVIYNEQFF. CDR3 DNA sequence: TGTGCCAGCATGCGGGACGTTATCTACAATGAGCAGTTCTTC.

The sample holds many counts of this clonotype. The V call is TRBV28, the J call TRBJ1-4, with D perhaps TRBD1 (5 bases). The CDR3 is 14 residues long. The germline V gene has CDR1 MDHEN and CDR2 SYDVKM. V lost 6 bases and J 7 bases, leaving 15 bases between the germline ends. CDR3 sequence: CASSLDKSGEKLFF. Here the CDR3 DNA reads TGTGCCAGCAGCTTGGACAAGTCGGGTGAAAAACTGTTTTTT.

This clonotype was picked up many times. The chain uses TRBV3-1 and TRBJ1-1; TRBD1 is a possible D gene (5 bases). Germline V gene lookup returns CDR1 LGHDT and CDR2 YNNKEL (reference sequence). The germline V and J ends were trimmed by 4 bases and 1 base, with 7 bases remaining between them. This CDR3 contains 13 residues. Here the CDR3 reads CASSPGPNTEAFF. CDR3 bases: TGTGCCAGCAGCCCGGGACCGAACACTGAAGCTTTCTTT.

This clonotype was seen repeatedly, ten times or more. The chain joins TRBV2 to TRBJ2-1; D possibly corresponds to TRBD2 (6 bases). Germline CDR1 SNHLY, CDR2 FYNNEI. This CDR3 has 13 residues. Trimming left V 5 bases short and J 9 bases short, with 14 bases between. The CDR3 loop reads CASSMGGKFEQFF. The CDR3 DNA reads as TGTGCCAGCAGTATGGGCGGGAAATTTGAGCAGTTCTTC.

This clonotype was detected many times. The chain carries TRBV7-2 and TRBJ2-3; TRBD2 agrees at 7 bases. The CDR3 extends over 15 amino acids. Germline trimming cut 8 bases from V and 2 bases from J; bases unmatched to any gene: 10. Germline V gene sequence: CDR1 SGHTA, CDR2 FQGNSA. CDR3: CASHLTSSYTDTQYF. CDR3 in DNA: TGTGCCAGCCACTTGACTAGCAGCTACACAGATACGCAGTATTTT.

The V gene is TRBV6-5, the J gene TRBJ2-3; no clear D. V lost 0 bases to trimming and J lost 5 bases, with 9 bases between them. The CDR3 runs to 14 residues. The germline gives CDR1 MNHEY, CDR2 SVGAGI. The CDR3 bases are TGTGCCAGCAGTTACTCGAGAGGTGGAGATACGCAGTATTTT. It translates to CASSYSRGGDTQYF.

This clonotype ranks as medium-sized. The chain carries TRBV27 and TRBJ2-7, with 8 bases matching TRBD1. CDR1 is MNHEY and CDR2 is SMNVEV in the germline V gene (reference sequence). V lost 5 bases and J lost 3; bases outside the gene matches: 9. CDR3 length equals 15 residues. CDR3 DNA sequence: TGTGCCAGCAGTGGCGGTGACAGGGGATACTACGAGCAGTACTTC. Translation: CASSGGDRGYYEQYF.

This clonotype appeared a few times. One end of the junction fails to match germline, which may point to a read error. The chain recombines TRBV7-7 with TRBJ2-5; 7 nucleotides align to TRBD2. The V gene's germline CDR1 is SSHAT and CDR2 FNYEAQ (reference sequence). The CDR3 extends over 16 amino acids. CDR3 residues: CASSLASTSAQETQYF. The DNA of the CDR3 is TGTGCTAGCAGCTTAGCAAGCACTAGCGCACAAGAGACCCAGTACTTC.

The CDR3 spells CSVEKNRGFGYQETQYF. The CDR3 DNA reads TGCAGCGTTGAAAAGAATAGGGGATTTGGATACCAAGAGACCCAGTACTTC. The rearrangement joins TRBV29-1 to TRBJ2-5; TRBD1 might be the D (5 bases). In germline, CDR1 is SQVTM, CDR2 ANQGSEA. The CDR3 sequence is 17 residues long. Trimming stripped 2 bases from V and 0 bases from J, with 19 bases between.

The rearrangement joins TRBV11-2 to TRBJ2-1, with 7 bases aligning to TRBD2. Germline CDR1 is SGHAT and CDR2 is FQNNGV. The CDR3 loop spans 16 amino acids. Trimming took 5 bases from V and 3 from J; bases not matched to a gene: 10. The CDR3 loop is CASSPVGGRGYNEQFF. The CDR3 region has the DNA TGTGCCAGCAGCCCCGTCGGGGGGAGGGGCTACAATGAGCAGTTCTTC.

This clonotype was observed many times. This rearrangement joins TRBV18 to TRBJ2-7; D tentatively fits TRBD1 or TRBD2 (7 bases each). V lost 1 base and J lost 0, with 13 bases in between. Germline V gives CDR1 KGHSH, CDR2 LQKENI. This CDR3 comprises 16 residues. Here the CDR3 reads CASSPQGGGFSYEQYF. The DNA for the CDR3 is TGTGCCAGCTCACCACAGGGAGGGGGCTTCTCCTACGAGCAGTACTTC.

This clonotype was seen ten or more times. The rearrangement uses TRBV4-1 and TRBJ2-1; D ambiguous. Germline V gene data show CDR1 as MGHRA and CDR2 as YSYEKL. The CDR3 has 13 amino acids. V was cut by 4 bases and J by 8 bases, with 12 bases left in between. Written as DNA, the CDR3 is TGCGCCAGCAGCCCGGAAAGCCAGGATGAGCAGTTCTTC. It specifies CASSPESQDEQFF.

In this sample, this clonotype turned up many times. The gene calls are TRBV5-6 and TRBJ2-5; 9 nucleotides match TRBD1. Trimming at V came to 7 bases and at J to 2 bases, leaving 6 bases not matched to a gene. CDR3 length: 14 amino acids. Germline CDR1 and CDR2: SGHDT and YYEEEE. The CDR3 loop reads CASHFGQGQETQYF. As DNA, the CDR3 is TGTGCCAGCCATTTCGGACAGGGGCAAGAGACCCAGTACTTC.

This chain uses TRBV28 with TRBJ1-5; D might be TRBD1 (5 bases). Looked up from germline, CDR1 is MDHEN and CDR2 is SYDVKM. This CDR3 region has 14 residues. V dropped 7 bases and J dropped 7 bases, with 17 bases sitting between them. CDR3 in amino acids: CASTPGGVRQPQHF. CDR3 DNA: TGTGCCAGCACTCCCGGAGGGGTAAGACAGCCCCAGCATTTT.